This T cell receptor (beta chain) was sequenced in a study of Graves' ophthalmopathy and Graves' hyperthyroidism. Trimming pared 4 bases from V and 8 bases from J, leaving 11 bases between. The CDR3 has 13 amino acids. Germline V gives CDR1 ENHRY, CDR2 SYGVKD. Amplified TCR beta CDR3 regions were obtained using RNA transcripts as template. Second-round multiplex PCR came after first-round RT-PCR with HTBI primers. Via MiXCR, TCRdb re-called the multiplex PCR reads, giving one row per CDR3 protein. The table lists 740,000 or so distinct CDR3 sequences, about 44% of them singletons. The J gene is TRBJ2-2, the V gene TRBV10-3; a weak D match, TRBD2 (7 bases). The sequencing input was peripheral blood. The source of this sequence is an adult man with Graves' ophthalmopathy. Here the CDR3 DNA reads TGTGCCATCAGTGTTCGGGGGGCTGGGGAGCTGTTTTTT. Amino acid sequence: CAISVRGAGELFF.